This entry features one TCR beta chain sequence. What it binds is unknown. These data originate in a study of blood T cells in healthy people across ages. The CDR3 extends over 16 amino acids. Trimming took 1 base from V and 4 from J; bases not matched to a gene: 3. CDR1 and CDR2 from the germline V gene are MGHRA and YSYEKL. Overall study findings and caveats: Underestimates were what the diversity estimates from one million T cells were considered to be.

Combining a sample-barcoded 5' primer with a J-beta primer mix, a second PCR ran for roughly 6 to 12 cycles. TCRdb re-called the 5' RACE reads through MiXCR, storing one row per CDR3 protein. Of hundreds of thousands of distinct CDR3 sequences in the sample, about 26% were seen once. Another study also made use of these data, one on T cells of mothers and their children. That work contributes: Each donor was one of three healthy Caucasian mothers or one of their six children. Related mother-child pairs shared marginally more repertoire than unrelated pairs, though not significantly.

This rearrangement joins TRBV4-1 to TRBJ2-5; TRBD2 matches 13 bases. The sequence was collected from a boy aged 2 to 10 in good health. Input material: blood. The CDR3 region has the DNA TGCGCCAGCAGCCAAGCCCGGACTAGCGGGGGAGAGACCCAGTACTTC. Its translation: CASSQARTSGGETQYF.